This TCR beta chain comes out of a study of blood T cell repertoires in COVID-19. About the study: Sites across the United States, Italy and Spain contributed samples from acute and convalescent COVID-19. Sources were T cells, B-cell-depleted T cells, or PBMCs; the material itself was cDNA or gDNA.

This clone occurred once. The CDR3 is 11 amino acids. Germline loops: CDR1 DFQATT, CDR2 SNEGSKA (reference sequence). Trimming pared 3 bases from V and 6 bases from J, leaving 7 bases between. Original handling: Reference gene primer amplification gave estimated nucleated cell counts. Method: immunoSEQ multiplex PCR; TCRdb's copy keeps in-frame clones and lacks some. Clone size and the V and J calls come from that table; the DNA yielded D and trimming. Seen here are roughly 330,000 clones, 65% to 85% observed once, and the top ten hold 1% to 1.5%. The sequenced sample was peripheral blood. This chain joins TRBV20-1 and TRBJ2-3, with no clear D. This sequence originates from a woman aged 50 to 65 with acute or convalescent COVID-19. The CDR3 region has the DNA TGCAGTGCTAGCCGGGTCGATACGCAGTATTTT. Its translation is CSASRVDTQYF.